Listed below are T cell receptor beta chains from one sample, sequenced in a study of cytomegalovirus exposure and HLA in healthy donors. TCRdb's table, derived via immunoSEQ multiplex PCR, lists solely in-frame clones and lacks some. Of roughly 63,000 clones detected, more than 70% appear once; the ten largest clones hold 20% to 25%. Sequencing input: PBMCs. Source of these receptors: a woman aged 40 to 50 in good health and CMV-seropositive. The CDR3 runs from the conserved cysteine through the conserved F or W. D genes are given only for firm matches. Clone sizes are given selectively: once, few, many, or a class where the clone is expanded.

d_call: -; v_call: TRBV11-2; j_call: TRBJ2-1; clone_size: -; cdr3_nt: TGTGCCAGCAGCTTATGGGCCGGGGATGAGCAGTTCTTC; cdr3_aa: CASSLWAGDEQFF
d_call: TRBD1; v_call: TRBV7-2; j_call: TRBJ1-1; clone_size: few; cdr3_nt: TGTGCCAGCAGCCTAGTAGGGGGCAGGGGGTCCACTGAAGCTTTCTTT; cdr3_aa: CASSLVGGRGSTEAFF
d_call: -; v_call: TRBV28; j_call: TRBJ1-2; clone_size: few; cdr3_nt: TGTGCCAGCAGTGACCGGGATTTGGGTGGCTACACCTTC; cdr3_aa: CASSDRDLGGYTF
d_call: TRBD1; v_call: TRBV9; j_call: TRBJ1-2; clone_size: -; cdr3_nt: TGTGCCAGCAGCTTGATGAGGACAGGGGGGAACTATGGCTACACCTTC; cdr3_aa: CASSLMRTGGNYGYTF
d_call: -; v_call: TRBV19; j_call: TRBJ1-2; clone_size: medium-sized; cdr3_nt: TGTGCCACCCAAGGAGGGATCTTC; cdr3_aa: CATQGGIF
d_call: TRBD2; v_call: TRBV5-6; j_call: TRBJ2-7; clone_size: -; cdr3_nt: TGTGCCAGCAGCCTTAACTCAGCGGGGGACTCCTACGAGCAGTACTTC; cdr3_aa: CASSLNSAGDSYEQYF
d_call: -; v_call: TRBV2; j_call: TRBJ1-2; clone_size: -; cdr3_nt: TGTGCCAGCAGTGAACTGGGGAGGTATGGCTACACCTTC; cdr3_aa: CASSELGRYGYTF
d_call: -; v_call: TRBV12-5; j_call: TRBJ2-1; clone_size: -; cdr3_nt: TGTGCTAGTGGTTTCCCCACAGACAGCTACAATGAGCAGTTCTTC; cdr3_aa: CASGFPTDSYNEQFF
d_call: TRBD2; v_call: TRBV10-1; j_call: TRBJ2-7; clone_size: -; cdr3_nt: TGCGCCAGCAGTTCGAGCGGGGTCGGAGAGCAGTACTTC; cdr3_aa: CASSSSGVGEQYF
d_call: -; v_call: TRBV7-2; j_call: TRBJ1-6; clone_size: few; cdr3_nt: TGTGCCAGCAGCTTAGGAACAATGATGGATTCACCCCTCCACTTT; cdr3_aa: CASSLGTMMDSPLHF
d_call: -; v_call: TRBV11-2; j_call: TRBJ2-7; clone_size: once; cdr3_nt: TGTGCCAGCAGCTTAGCAGCAGGAAGCTCCTACGAGCAGTACTTC; cdr3_aa: CASSLAAGSSYEQYF
d_call: TRBD1; v_call: TRBV2; j_call: TRBJ1-4; clone_size: few; cdr3_nt: TGTGCCAGCAGATTACAGGGGGCAAATGAAAAACTGTTTTTT; cdr3_aa: CASRLQGANEKLFF
d_call: TRBD1; v_call: TRBV2; j_call: TRBJ2-7; clone_size: -; cdr3_nt: TGTGCCAGCAGTACAGGGGGCGACTACGAGCAGTACTTC; cdr3_aa: CASSTGGDYEQYF
d_call: TRBD2; v_call: TRBV6-5; j_call: TRBJ2-1; clone_size: -; cdr3_nt: TGTGCCAGCAGTTACGGCGGGGGGAACAATGAGCAGTTCTTC; cdr3_aa: CASSYGGGNNEQFF
d_call: -; v_call: TRBV9; j_call: TRBJ2-7; clone_size: -; cdr3_nt: TGTGCCAGCAGCGTAAGTGGCGCCCGGGGCGAGCAGTACTTC; cdr3_aa: CASSVSGARGEQYF
d_call: TRBD2; v_call: TRBV6-5; j_call: TRBJ2-1; clone_size: -; cdr3_nt: TGTGCCAGCAGTAGGCCGGGACTAGTTGACAATGAGCAGTTCTTC; cdr3_aa: CASSRPGLVDNEQFF
d_call: TRBD1; v_call: TRBV2; j_call: TRBJ2-3; clone_size: -; cdr3_nt: TGTGCCAGCAGTGAGCCTCGGGACAGGGGGCCCAGCACAGATACGCAGTATTTT; cdr3_aa: CASSEPRDRGPSTDTQYF
d_call: -; v_call: TRBV5-1; j_call: TRBJ2-1; clone_size: -; cdr3_nt: TGCGCCAGCAGCTTGGGCTCCATAAGGGGGGGCAATGAGCAGTTCTTC; cdr3_aa: CASSLGSIRGGNEQFF
d_call: -; v_call: TRBV19; j_call: TRBJ2-3; clone_size: -; cdr3_nt: TGTGCCAGTAGTATAGGCCTACAGGGTTCTTTGGCAGATACGCAGTATTTT; cdr3_aa: CASSIGLQGSLADTQYF
d_call: -; v_call: TRBV30; j_call: TRBJ2-1; clone_size: -; cdr3_nt: TGTGCCTGGAAAGGACTTTCCTACAATGAGCAGTTCTTC; cdr3_aa: CAWKGLSYNEQFF
d_call: -; v_call: TRBV10-2; j_call: TRBJ2-7; clone_size: -; cdr3_nt: TGCGCCAGCAGTGACGGGTCTCAGAGGGAGCAGTACTTC; cdr3_aa: CASSDGSQREQYF
d_call: TRBD1; v_call: TRBV7-4; j_call: TRBJ1-5; clone_size: -; cdr3_nt: TGTGCCAGCAGCTTAGGGGACAGGGGCAATCAGCCCCAGCATTTT; cdr3_aa: CASSLGDRGNQPQHF
d_call: -; v_call: TRBV7-6; j_call: TRBJ2-2; clone_size: few; cdr3_nt: TGTGCCAGCAGCCCTCGGGGAAGGGAATATTGGAACACCGGGGAGCTGTTTTTT; cdr3_aa: CASSPRGREYWNTGELFF
d_call: TRBD2; v_call: TRBV5-4; j_call: TRBJ2-5; clone_size: -; cdr3_nt: TGTGCCAGCAGCCTCGGGCACTTACTAGCGGCACACCAAGAGACCCAGTACTTC; cdr3_aa: CASSLGHLLAAHQETQYF
d_call: TRBD1; v_call: TRBV4-1; j_call: TRBJ1-2; clone_size: -; cdr3_nt: TGCGCCAGCAGCCAAGAACCCCTTAGTCAGGGGGACTATGGCTACACCTTC; cdr3_aa: CASSQEPLSQGDYGYTF
d_call: -; v_call: TRBV11-2; j_call: TRBJ2-7; clone_size: -; cdr3_nt: TGTGCCAGCAGCTTAATCGTGGCCGTTTCCTACGAGCAGTACTTC; cdr3_aa: CASSLIVAVSYEQYF
d_call: -; v_call: TRBV2; j_call: TRBJ2-3; clone_size: few; cdr3_nt: TGTGCCAGCAGTGAAAGGGGGAGCACAGATACGCAGTATTTT; cdr3_aa: CASSERGSTDTQYF
d_call: TRBD1; v_call: TRBV6-1; j_call: TRBJ1-3; clone_size: -; cdr3_nt: TGTGCCAGCATCAGACAGGGGGCTGGAAACACCATATATTTT; cdr3_aa: CASIRQGAGNTIYF
d_call: TRBD2; v_call: TRBV7-2; j_call: TRBJ2-7; clone_size: -; cdr3_nt: TGTGCCAGCAGCCACCGGACTAGCGGGGGGGTAAAGTACGAGCAGTACTTC; cdr3_aa: CASSHRTSGGVKYEQYF
d_call: -; v_call: TRBV7-9; j_call: TRBJ1-2; clone_size: -; cdr3_nt: TGTGCCAGCAGCTTAGGGCAGGACTATGGCTACACCTTC; cdr3_aa: CASSLGQDYGYTF
d_call: -; v_call: TRBV2; j_call: TRBJ2-7; clone_size: -; cdr3_nt: TGTGCCAGCAGTGTTACCTACGAGCAGTACTTC; cdr3_aa: CASSVTYEQYF
d_call: -; v_call: TRBV6-1; j_call: TRBJ1-2; clone_size: -; cdr3_nt: TGTGCCAGCAGTGAAGCAGCACGCCCAGATCTAGGCTATGGCTACACCTTC; cdr3_aa: CASSEAARPDLGYGYTF
d_call: -; v_call: TRBV27; j_call: TRBJ2-7; clone_size: few; cdr3_nt: TGTGCCAGCAGTTTATCCGTGGGACAAACCTACGAGCAGTACTTC; cdr3_aa: CASSLSVGQTYEQYF
d_call: TRBD1; v_call: TRBV19; j_call: TRBJ2-7; clone_size: -; cdr3_nt: TGTGCCAGTAGTGCCCGGGACAGGGATACTAACGAGCAGTACTTC; cdr3_aa: CASSARDRDTNEQYF
d_call: TRBD2; v_call: TRBV5-1; j_call: TRBJ2-7; clone_size: -; cdr3_nt: TGCGCCAGCAGCTCCACCGGGGGGTCCTACGAGCAGTACTTC; cdr3_aa: CASSSTGGSYEQYF
d_call: -; v_call: TRBV6-5; j_call: TRBJ1-5; clone_size: -; cdr3_nt: TGTGCCAGTGGACGGGATTCGGGCCCCCAGCATTTT; cdr3_aa: CASGRDSGPQHF
d_call: -; v_call: TRBV4-3; j_call: TRBJ1-4; clone_size: once; cdr3_nt: TGCGCCAGCAGCCAAGAACAGGGTAATGAAAAACTGTTTTTT; cdr3_aa: CASSQEQGNEKLFF
d_call: TRBD2; v_call: TRBV5-1; j_call: TRBJ2-3; clone_size: -; cdr3_nt: TGCGCCAGCAGCACGCGGACTAGCCAAGTCACAGATACGCAGTATTTT; cdr3_aa: CASSTRTSQVTDTQYF
d_call: -; v_call: TRBV5-6; j_call: TRBJ1-5; clone_size: -; cdr3_nt: TGTGCCAGCAGCTCGGCGGGCAGCGGGTATAGCAATCAGCCCCAGCATTTT; cdr3_aa: CASSSAGSGYSNQPQHF
d_call: -; v_call: TRBV7-2; j_call: TRBJ1-3; clone_size: -; cdr3_nt: TGTGCCAGCAGTCTCGATAGCTCTGGAAACACCATATATTTT; cdr3_aa: CASSLDSSGNTIYF
d_call: -; v_call: TRBV14; j_call: TRBJ2-1; clone_size: -; cdr3_nt: TGTGCCAGCAGCCAAGATCCCCCCGGGGGTACCTACAATGAGCAGTTCTTC; cdr3_aa: CASSQDPPGGTYNEQFF